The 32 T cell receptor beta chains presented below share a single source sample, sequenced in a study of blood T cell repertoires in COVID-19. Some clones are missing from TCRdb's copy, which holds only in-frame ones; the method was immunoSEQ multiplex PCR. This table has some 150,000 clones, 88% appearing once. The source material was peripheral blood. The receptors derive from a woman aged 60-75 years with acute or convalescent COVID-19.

The CDR3 here is CASSQKGASYGYTF. In nucleotides, the CDR3 is TGTGCCAGCAGCCAAAAGGGGGCCAGTTATGGCTACACCTTC. This chain uses TRBV4-2 with TRBJ1-2; TRBD1 agrees at 7 bases. From germline, CDR1 is LGHNA and CDR2 YNFKEQ. The CDR3 extends over 14 amino acids. V gave up 2 bases and J gave up 5 bases; unmatched junction bases: 5.

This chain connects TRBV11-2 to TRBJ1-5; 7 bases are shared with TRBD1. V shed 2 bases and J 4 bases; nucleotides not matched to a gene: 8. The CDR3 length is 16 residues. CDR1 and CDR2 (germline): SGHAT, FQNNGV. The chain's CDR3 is CASSLSPTGSNQPQHF. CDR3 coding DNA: TGTGCCAGCAGCTTAAGCCCGACAGGGAGTAATCAGCCCCAGCATTTT.

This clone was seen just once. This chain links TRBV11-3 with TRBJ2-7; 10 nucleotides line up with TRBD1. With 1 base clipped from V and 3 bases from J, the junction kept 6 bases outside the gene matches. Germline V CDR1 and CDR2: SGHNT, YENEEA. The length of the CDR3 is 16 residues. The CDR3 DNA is TGTGCCAGCAGCTTAGGAGGACAGGGGGACGTCTACGAGCAGTACTTC. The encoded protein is CASSLGGQGDVYEQYF.

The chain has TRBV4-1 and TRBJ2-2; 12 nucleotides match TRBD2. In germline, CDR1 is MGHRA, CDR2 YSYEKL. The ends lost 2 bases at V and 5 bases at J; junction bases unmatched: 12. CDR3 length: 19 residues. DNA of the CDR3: TGCGCCAGCAGCCAATACGCTAGCGGGGGGGCCGAGGGTACCGGGGAGCTGTTTTTT. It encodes CASSQYASGGAEGTGELFF.

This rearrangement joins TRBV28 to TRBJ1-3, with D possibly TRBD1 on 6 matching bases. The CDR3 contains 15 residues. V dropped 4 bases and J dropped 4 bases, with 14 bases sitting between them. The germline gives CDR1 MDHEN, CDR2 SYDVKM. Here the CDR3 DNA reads TGTGCCAGCAGTTCGAGCAGGGGTTTCGGAAACACCATATATTTT. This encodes CASSSSRGFGNTIYF.

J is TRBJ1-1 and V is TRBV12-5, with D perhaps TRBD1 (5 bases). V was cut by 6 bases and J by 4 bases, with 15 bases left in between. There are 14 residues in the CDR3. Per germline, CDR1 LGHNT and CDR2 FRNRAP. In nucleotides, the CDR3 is TGTGCTAGTGGCGAGACCGGGGGTGGCACTGAAGCTTTCTTT. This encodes CASGETGGGTEAFF.

The CDR3 protein is CASSWTEGLGELFF. The CDR3 DNA follows: TGCGCCAGCAGCTGGACAGAGGGCCTCGGGGAGCTGTTTTTT. The chain combines TRBV5-1 with TRBJ2-2; perhaps TRBD1 as D (6 bases). Trimming took off 3 bases at V and 7 bases at J, with 13 bases between the two ends. Germline-derived CDR1 and CDR2 are SGHRS and YFSETQ. The CDR3 spans 14 residues.

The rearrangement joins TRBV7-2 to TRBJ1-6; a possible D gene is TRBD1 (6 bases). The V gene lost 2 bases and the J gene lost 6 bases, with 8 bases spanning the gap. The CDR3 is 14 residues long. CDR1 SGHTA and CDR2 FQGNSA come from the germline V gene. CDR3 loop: CASSLLRGNSPLHF. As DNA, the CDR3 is TGTGCCAGCAGCTTACTCAGGGGTAATTCACCCCTCCACTTT.

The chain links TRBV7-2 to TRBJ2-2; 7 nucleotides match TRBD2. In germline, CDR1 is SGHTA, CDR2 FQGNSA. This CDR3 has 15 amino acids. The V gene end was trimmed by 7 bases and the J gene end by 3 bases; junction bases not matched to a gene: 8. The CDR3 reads CASTLWGGDTGELFF. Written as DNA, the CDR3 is TGTGCCAGCACCCTGTGGGGGGGGGACACCGGGGAGCTGTTTTTT.

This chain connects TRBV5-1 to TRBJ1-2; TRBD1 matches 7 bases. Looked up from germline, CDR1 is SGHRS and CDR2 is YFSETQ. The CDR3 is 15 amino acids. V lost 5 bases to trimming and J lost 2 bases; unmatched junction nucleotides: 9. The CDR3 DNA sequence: TGCGCCAGCAGACCCTTCATGACAGGGAACTATGGCTACACCTTC. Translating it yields CASRPFMTGNYGYTF.

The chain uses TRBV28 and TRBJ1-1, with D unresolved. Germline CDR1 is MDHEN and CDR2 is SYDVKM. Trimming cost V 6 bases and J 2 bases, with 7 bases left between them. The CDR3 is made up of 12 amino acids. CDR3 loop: CASRRYNTEAFF. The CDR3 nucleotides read TGTGCCAGCAGGCGGTATAACACTGAAGCTTTCTTT. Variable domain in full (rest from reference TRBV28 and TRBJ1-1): DVKVTQSSRYLVKRTGEKVFLECVQDMDHENMFWYRQDPGLGLRLIYFSYDVKMKEKGDIPEGYSVSREKKERFSLILESASTNQTSMYLCASRRYNTEAFFGQGTRLTVV.

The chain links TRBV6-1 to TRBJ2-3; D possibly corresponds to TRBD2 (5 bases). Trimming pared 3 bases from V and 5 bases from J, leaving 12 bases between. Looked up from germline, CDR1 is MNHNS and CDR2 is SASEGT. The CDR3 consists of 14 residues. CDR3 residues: CASSERVPLDTQYF. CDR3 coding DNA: TGTGCCAGCAGTGAGAGGGTCCCCCTAGATACGCAGTATTTT.

CDR3 protein: CASAASGGAGLYEQFF. The CDR3 coding sequence is TGTGCCAGCGCGGCTAGCGGGGGGGCCGGGCTATATGAGCAGTTCTTC. The chain couples TRBV7-2 to TRBJ2-1, with TRBD2 matching 12 bases. Losses at the gene ends were 8 bases for V and 8 bases for J; bases not matched to a gene: 13. The CDR3 loop spans 16 amino acids. Germline V gives CDR1 SGHTA, CDR2 FQGNSA.

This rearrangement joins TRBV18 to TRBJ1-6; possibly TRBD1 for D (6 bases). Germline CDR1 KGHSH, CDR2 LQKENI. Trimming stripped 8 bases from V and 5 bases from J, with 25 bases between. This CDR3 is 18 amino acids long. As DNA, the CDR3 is TGTGCCAGCGCTATGGGCTTCCATGGGGGCGTCGATAATTCACCCCTCCACTTT. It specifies CASAMGFHGGVDNSPLHF.

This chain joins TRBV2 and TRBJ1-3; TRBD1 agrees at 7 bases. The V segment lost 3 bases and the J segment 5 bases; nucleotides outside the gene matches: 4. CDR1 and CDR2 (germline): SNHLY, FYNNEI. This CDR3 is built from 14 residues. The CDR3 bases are TGTGCCAGCAGTGACCAGGGGGGCAGAAACACCATATATTTT. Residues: CASSDQGGRNTIYF.

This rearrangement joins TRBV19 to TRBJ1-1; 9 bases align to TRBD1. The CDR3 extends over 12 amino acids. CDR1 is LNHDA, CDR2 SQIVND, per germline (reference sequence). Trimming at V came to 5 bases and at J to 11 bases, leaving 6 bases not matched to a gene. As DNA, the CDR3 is TGTGCCAGTAGTCCGGGACAGGGTGAGGCTTTCTTT. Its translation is CASSPGQGEAFF.

The DNA of the CDR3 is TGCGCCAGCAGCCCGGACAAGACTGGGCCACCCCTCCACTTT. This codes for CASSPDKTGPPLHF. The rearrangement links TRBV4-3 to TRBJ1-6, with a weak D call TRBD1 (5 bases). CDR3 size: 14 residues. The V and J ends lost 4 bases and 11 bases respectively, with 15 bases between them. CDR1 and CDR2 from the germline V gene are LGHNA and YSLEER.

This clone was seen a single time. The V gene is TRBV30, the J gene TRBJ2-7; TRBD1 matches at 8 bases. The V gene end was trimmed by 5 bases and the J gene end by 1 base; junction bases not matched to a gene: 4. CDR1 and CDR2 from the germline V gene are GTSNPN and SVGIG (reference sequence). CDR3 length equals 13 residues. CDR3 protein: CAWDRGSSYEQYF. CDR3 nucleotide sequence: TGTGCCTGGGACAGGGGTTCATCCTACGAGCAGTACTTC.

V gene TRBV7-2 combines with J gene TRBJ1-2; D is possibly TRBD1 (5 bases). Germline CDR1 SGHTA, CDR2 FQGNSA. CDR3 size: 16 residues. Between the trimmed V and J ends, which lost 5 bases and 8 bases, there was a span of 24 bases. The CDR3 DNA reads TGTGCCAGCAGCCCAGCCCCGCAGGGCCCAACTATGGGCTACACCTTC. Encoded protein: CASSPAPQGPTMGYTF. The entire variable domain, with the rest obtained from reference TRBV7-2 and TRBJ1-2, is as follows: GAGVSQSPSNKVTEKGKDVELRCDPISGHTALYWYRQSLGQGLEFLIYFQGNSAPDKSGLPSDRFSAERTGGSVSTLTIQRTQQEDSAVYLCASSPAPQGPTMGYTFGSGTRLTVV.

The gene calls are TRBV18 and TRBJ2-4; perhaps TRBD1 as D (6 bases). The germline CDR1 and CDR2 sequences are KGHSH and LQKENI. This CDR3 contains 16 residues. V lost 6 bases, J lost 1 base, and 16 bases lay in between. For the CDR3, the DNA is TGTGCCAGCTCTCGACAACAGGGACCTGCCAAAAACATTCAGTACTTC. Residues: CASSRQQGPAKNIQYF.

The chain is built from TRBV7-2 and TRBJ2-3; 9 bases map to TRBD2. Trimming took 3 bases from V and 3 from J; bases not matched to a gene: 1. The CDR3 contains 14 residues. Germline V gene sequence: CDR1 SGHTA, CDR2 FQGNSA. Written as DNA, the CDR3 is TGTGCCAGCAGCTTCGGACTAGCGACAGATACGCAGTATTTT. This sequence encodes CASSFGLATDTQYF.

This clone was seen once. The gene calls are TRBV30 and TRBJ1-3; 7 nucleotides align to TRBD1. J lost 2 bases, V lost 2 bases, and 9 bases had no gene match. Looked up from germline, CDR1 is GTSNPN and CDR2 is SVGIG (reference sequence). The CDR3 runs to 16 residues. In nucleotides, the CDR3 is TGTGCCTGGAGTCCCCAGACAGGGTGGGCTGGAAACACCATATATTTT. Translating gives CAWSPQTGWAGNTIYF.

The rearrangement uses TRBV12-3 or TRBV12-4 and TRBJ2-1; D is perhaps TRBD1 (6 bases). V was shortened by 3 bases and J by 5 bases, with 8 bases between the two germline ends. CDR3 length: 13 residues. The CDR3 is CASSFQGHNEQFF. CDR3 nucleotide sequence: TGTGCCAGCAGTTTCCAGGGGCACAATGAGCAGTTCTTC.

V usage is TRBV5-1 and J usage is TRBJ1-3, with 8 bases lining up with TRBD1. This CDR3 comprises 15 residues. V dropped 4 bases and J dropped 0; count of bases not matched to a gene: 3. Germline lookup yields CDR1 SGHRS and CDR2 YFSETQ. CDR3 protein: CASSPTGDSGNTIYF. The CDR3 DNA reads TGCGCCAGCAGCCCGACAGGGGACTCTGGAAACACCATATATTTT.

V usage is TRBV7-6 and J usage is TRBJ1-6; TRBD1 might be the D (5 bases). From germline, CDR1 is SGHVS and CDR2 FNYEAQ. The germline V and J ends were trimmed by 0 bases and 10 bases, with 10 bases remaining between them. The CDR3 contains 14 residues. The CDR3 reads CASSLAGRDSPLHF. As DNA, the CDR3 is TGTGCCAGCAGCTTAGCTGGGAGGGACTCACCCCTCCACTTT.

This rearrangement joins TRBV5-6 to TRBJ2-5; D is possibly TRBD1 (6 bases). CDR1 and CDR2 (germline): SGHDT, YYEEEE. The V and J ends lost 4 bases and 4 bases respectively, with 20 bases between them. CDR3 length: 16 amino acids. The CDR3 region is CASSQTGNLDRETQYF. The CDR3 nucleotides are TGTGCCAGCAGCCAGACAGGTAATCTTGATCGAGAGACCCAGTACTTC.

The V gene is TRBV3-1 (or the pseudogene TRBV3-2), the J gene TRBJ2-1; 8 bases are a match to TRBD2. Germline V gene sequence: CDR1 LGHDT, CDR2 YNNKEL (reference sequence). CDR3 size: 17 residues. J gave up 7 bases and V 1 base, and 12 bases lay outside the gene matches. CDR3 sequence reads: CASSQVVRTGGRNEQFF. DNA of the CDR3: TGTGCCAGCAGCCAAGTAGTGCGAACGGGGGGGAGGAATGAGCAGTTCTTC.

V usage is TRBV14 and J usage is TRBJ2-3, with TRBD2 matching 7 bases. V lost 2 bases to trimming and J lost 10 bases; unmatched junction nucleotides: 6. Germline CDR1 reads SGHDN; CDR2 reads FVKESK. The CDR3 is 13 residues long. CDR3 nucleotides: TGTGCCAGCAGCCAAAATGGGGGGGATTCGCAGTATTTT. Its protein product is CASSQNGGDSQYF.

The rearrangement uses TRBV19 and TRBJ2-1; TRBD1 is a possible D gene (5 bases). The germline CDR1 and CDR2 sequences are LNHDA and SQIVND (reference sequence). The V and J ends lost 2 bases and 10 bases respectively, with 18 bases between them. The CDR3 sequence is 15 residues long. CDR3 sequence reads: CASSITRSGPAEQFF. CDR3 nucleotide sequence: TGTGCCAGTAGTATAACCCGGTCAGGGCCAGCCGAGCAGTTCTTC.

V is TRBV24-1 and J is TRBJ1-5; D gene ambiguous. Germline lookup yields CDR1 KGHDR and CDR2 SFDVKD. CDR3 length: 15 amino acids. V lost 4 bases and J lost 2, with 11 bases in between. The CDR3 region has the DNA TGTGCCACCAGTGACGCCGGGGAACGCAATCAGCCCCAGCATTTT. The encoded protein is CATSDAGERNQPQHF.

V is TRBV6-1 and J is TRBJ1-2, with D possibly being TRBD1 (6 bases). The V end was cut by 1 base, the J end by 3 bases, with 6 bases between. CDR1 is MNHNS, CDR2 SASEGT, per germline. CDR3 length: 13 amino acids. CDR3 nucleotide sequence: TGTGCCAGCAGTGAAGACAGGGACTATGGCTACACCTTC. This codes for CASSEDRDYGYTF.

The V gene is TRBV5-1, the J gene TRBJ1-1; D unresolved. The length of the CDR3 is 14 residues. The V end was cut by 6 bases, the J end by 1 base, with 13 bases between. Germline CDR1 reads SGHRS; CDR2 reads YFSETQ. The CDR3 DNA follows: TGCGCCAGCACCCCGGGGTTAGGGAACACTGAAGCTTTCTTT. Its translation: CASTPGLGNTEAFF.